Its frequency marks the clone carrying this T cell receptor beta chain as medium-sized (0.01 to 0.1%). The antigen remains unidentified. It was by 5' RACE with UMI labels that the TRB cDNA libraries were prepared. With the 5' RACE reads reprocessed, TCRdb shows one record per CDR3 protein and no DNA. The sample has about 6,700 distinct CDR3 sequences. The record originates from a study of CXCR3-negative and CXCR3-positive naive CD8 T cells. Whole-study findings and limits: TRBV-TRBJ usage was similar across naive CXCR3 subsets but distinct in memory cells. Compared with CXCR3-negative naive cells, CXCR3-positive naive cells showed more hydrophobic TRB CDR3s. Much lower diversity was found in memory CD8+ cells, while both naive subsets had comparably high diversity.

This CDR3 spans 16 amino acids. Per the germline V gene, CDR1 is SQVTM and CDR2 is ANQGSEA. With around 310,000 cells each, the CD8+ T cell subsets were individually sorted in triplicate. A CD45RO-CCR7+CD27+CD95- phenotype identified naive CD8+ T cells. This chain connects TRBV29-1 to TRBJ2-1; TCRdb designates TRBD2, a call that cannot be tested without DNA. The clonotype originates from a human donor in good health. Some clones in this sample may be carry-over from other donors' samples. The material sequenced was naive CXCR3+ CD8+ T cells from blood. Specified subset: CD45RO-CCR7+CD27+CD95- naive CD8+ T cells expressing CXCR3 (TNR3+). CDR3 sequence reads: CSVGGTLASSYNEQFF.